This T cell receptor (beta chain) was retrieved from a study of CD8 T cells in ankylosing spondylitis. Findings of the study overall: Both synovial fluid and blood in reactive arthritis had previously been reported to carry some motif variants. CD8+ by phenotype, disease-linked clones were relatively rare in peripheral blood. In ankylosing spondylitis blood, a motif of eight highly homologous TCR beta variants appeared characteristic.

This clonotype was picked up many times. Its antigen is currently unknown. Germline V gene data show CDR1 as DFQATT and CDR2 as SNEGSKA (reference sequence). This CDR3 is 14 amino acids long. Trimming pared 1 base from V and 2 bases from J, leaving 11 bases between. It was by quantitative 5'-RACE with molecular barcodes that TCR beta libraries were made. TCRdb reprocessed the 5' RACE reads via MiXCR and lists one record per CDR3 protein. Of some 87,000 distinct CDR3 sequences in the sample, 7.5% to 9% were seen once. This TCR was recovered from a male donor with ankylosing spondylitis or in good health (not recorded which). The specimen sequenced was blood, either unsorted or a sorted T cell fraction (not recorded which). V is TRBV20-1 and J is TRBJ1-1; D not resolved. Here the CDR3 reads CSARVLRDNTEAFF. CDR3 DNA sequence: TGCAGTGCTAGAGTTTTACGGGATAACACTGAAGCTTTCTTT.